This T cell receptor (beta chain) was found in a study of CD8+ T cells in alopecia areata. The treatment was: oral pan-JAK inhibitor, 5-10 mg twice daily. Trimming removed 1 base at V and 7 bases at J, with 10 bases between. Germline lookup yields CDR1 GTSNPN and CDR2 SVGIG (reference sequence). The CDR3 spans 13 residues. Sequencing used cDNA as its template, made by extracting RNA and reverse transcribing it. Profiled with immunoSEQ multiplex PCR; TCRdb holds only in-frame clones, not every one. The sample carries roughly 250,000 clones, 50% to 75% recorded once. The sequencing here drew on CD4+ T cells sorted from blood, taken around week 53, from a patient treated with tofacitinib. The rearrangement joins TRBV30 to TRBJ1-4; D remains ambiguous. The receptor's source is a human donor with alopecia areata. CDR3 residues: CAWSGIMTEKLFF. CDR3 nucleotides: TGTGCCTGGAGTGGCATAATGACTGAAAAACTGTTTTTT.